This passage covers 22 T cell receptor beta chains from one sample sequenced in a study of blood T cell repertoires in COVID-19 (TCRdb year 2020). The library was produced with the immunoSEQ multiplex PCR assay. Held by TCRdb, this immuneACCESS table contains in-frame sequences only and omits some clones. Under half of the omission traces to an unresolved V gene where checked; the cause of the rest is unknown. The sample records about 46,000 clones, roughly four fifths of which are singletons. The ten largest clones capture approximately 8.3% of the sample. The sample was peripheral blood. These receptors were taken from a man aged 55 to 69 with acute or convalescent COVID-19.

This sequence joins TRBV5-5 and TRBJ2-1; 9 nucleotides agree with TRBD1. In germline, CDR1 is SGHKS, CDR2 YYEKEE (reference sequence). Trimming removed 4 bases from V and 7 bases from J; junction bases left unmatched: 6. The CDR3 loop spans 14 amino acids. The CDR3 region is CASSGVTGGNEQFF. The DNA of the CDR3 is TGTGCCAGCAGCGGGGTGACAGGGGGTAATGAGCAGTTCTTC.

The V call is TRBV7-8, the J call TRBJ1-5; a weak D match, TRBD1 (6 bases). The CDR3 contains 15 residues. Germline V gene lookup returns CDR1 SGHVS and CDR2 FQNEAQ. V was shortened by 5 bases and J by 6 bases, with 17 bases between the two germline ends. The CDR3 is CASSPVRDTAQPQHF. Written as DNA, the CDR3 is TGTGCCAGCAGCCCCGTCCGGGACACGGCTCAGCCCCAGCATTTT.

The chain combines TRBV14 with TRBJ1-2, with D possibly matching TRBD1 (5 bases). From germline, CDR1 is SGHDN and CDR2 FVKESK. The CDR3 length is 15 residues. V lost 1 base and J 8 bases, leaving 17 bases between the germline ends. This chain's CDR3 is CASSQVGAGPRGYTF. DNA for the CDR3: TGTGCCAGCAGCCAAGTTGGGGCCGGGCCTCGGGGCTACACCTTC.

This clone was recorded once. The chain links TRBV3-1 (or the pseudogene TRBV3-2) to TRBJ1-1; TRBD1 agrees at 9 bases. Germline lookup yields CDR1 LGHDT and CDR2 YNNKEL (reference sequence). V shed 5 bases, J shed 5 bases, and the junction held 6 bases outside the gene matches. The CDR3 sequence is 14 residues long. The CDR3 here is CASSEGQGETEAFF. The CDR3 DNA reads TGTGCCAGCAGCGAGGGACAGGGTGAAACTGAAGCTTTCTTT.

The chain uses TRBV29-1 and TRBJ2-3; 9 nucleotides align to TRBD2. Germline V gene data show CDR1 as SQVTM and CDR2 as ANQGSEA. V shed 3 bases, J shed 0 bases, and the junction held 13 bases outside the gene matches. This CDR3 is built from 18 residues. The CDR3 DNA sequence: TGCAGCGTTGACAGGCTAGCGGGACCCCGATCTAGCACAGATACGCAGTATTTT. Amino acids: CSVDRLAGPRSSTDTQYF.

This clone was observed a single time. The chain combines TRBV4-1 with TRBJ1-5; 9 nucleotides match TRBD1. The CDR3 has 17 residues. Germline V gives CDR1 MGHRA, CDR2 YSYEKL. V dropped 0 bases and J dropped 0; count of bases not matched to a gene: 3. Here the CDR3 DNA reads TGCGCCAGCAGCCAAGAACAGGGGGCGGCTAGCAATCAGCCCCAGCATTTT. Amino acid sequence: CASSQEQGAASNQPQHF.

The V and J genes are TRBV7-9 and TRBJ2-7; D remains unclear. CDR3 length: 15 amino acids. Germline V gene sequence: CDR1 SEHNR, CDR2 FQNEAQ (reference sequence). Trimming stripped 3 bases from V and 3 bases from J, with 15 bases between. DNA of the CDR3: TGTGCCAGCAGCTTTGAGTTAGCAGCGAACTACGAGCAGTACTTC. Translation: CASSFELAANYEQYF. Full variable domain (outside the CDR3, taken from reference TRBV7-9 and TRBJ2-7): DTGVSQNPRHKITKRGQNVTFRCDPISEHNRLYWYRQTLGQGPEFLTYFQNEAQLEKSRLLSDRFSAERPKGSFSTLEIQRTEQGDSAMYLCASSFELAANYEQYFGPGTRLTVT.

Here the CDR3 reads CASGLESVVGVTPEAFF. For the CDR3, the DNA is TGTGCTAGTGGTTTGGAGAGTGTCGTCGGGGTCACCCCTGAAGCTTTCTTT. The chain links TRBV12-5 to TRBJ1-1; no definite D call. The V gene lost 1 base and the J gene lost 6 bases, with 21 bases spanning the gap. The CDR3 sequence is 17 residues long. In germline, CDR1 is LGHNT, CDR2 FRNRAP. The variable domain in full, with the rest retrieved from reference TRBV12-5 and TRBJ1-1, is DARVTQTPRHKVTEMGQEVTMRCQPILGHNTVFWYRQTMMQGLELLAYFRNRAPLDDSGMPKDRFSAEMPDATLATLKIQPSEPRDSAVYFCASGLESVVGVTPEAFFGQGTRLTVV.

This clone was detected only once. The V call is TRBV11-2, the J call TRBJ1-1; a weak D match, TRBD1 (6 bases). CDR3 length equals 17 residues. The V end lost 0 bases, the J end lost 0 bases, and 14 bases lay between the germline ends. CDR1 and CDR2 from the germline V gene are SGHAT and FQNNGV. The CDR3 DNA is TGTGCCAGCAGCTTAGAACAGGGTAGGGCTATGAACACTGAAGCTTTCTTT. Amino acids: CASSLEQGRAMNTEAFF. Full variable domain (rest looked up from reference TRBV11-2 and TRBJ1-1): EAGVAQSPRYKIIEKRQSVAFWCNPISGHATLYWYQQILGQGPKLLIQFQNNGVVDDSQLPKDRFSAERLKGVDSTLKIQPAKLEDSAVYLCASSLEQGRAMNTEAFFGQGTRLTVV.

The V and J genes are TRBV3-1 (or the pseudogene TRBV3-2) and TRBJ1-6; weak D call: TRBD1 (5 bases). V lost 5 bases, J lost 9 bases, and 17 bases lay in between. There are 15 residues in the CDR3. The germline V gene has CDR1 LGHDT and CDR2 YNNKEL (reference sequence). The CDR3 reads CASSLQAQGGSPLHF. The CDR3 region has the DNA TGTGCCAGCAGCTTGCAGGCCCAGGGCGGTTCACCCCTCCACTTT.

The CDR3 nucleotides are TGCGCCAGCAGCCGATTCAGGGGGGCTGGCTACACCTTC. It encodes CASSRFRGAGYTF. This chain links TRBV4-1 with TRBJ1-2; 7 nucleotides agree with TRBD1. Trimming at V came to 4 bases and at J to 7 bases, leaving 6 bases not matched to a gene. The CDR3 contains 13 residues. Germline CDR1 MGHRA, CDR2 YSYEKL.

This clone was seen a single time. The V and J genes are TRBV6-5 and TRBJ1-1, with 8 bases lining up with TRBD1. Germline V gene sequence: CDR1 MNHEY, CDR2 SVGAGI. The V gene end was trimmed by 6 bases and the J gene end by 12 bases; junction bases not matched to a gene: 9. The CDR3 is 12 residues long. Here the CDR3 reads CASRIGQGTTFF. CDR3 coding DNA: TGTGCCAGCAGAATCGGACAGGGTACGACTTTCTTT.

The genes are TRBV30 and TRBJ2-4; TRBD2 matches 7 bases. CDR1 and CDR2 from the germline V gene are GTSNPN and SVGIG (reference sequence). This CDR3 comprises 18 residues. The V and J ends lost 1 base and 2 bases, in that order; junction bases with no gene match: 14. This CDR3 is CAWSEGGAGSGTKNIQYF. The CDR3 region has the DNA TGTGCCTGGAGTGAGGGAGGGGCGGGGTCCGGGACCAAAAACATTCAGTACTTC. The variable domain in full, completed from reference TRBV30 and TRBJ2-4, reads SQTIHQWPATLVQPVGSPLSLECTVEGTSNPNLYWYRQAAGRGLQLLFYSVGIGQISSEVPQNLSASRPQDRQFILSSKKLLLSDSGFYLCAWSEGGAGSGTKNIQYFGAGTRLSVL.

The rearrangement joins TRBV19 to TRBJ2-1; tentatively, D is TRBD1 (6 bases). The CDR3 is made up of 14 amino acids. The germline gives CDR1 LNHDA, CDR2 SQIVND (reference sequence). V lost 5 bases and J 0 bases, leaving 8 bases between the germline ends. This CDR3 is CASSDRSSYNEQFF. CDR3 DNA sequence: TGTGCCAGTAGTGACAGGAGCTCCTACAATGAGCAGTTCTTC.

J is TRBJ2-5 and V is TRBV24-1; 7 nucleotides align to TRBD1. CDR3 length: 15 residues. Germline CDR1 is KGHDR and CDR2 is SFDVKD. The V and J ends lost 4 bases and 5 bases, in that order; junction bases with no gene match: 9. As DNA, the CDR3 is TGTGCCACCAGTGACATACAGGGGATTGCGGAGACCCAGTACTTC. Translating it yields CATSDIQGIAETQYF.

The CDR3 loop reads CASSPGAGETDTQYF. In DNA form, the CDR3 reads TGCGCCAGCAGCCCCGGGGCGGGGGAAACAGATACGCAGTATTTT. The chain is built from TRBV5-1 and TRBJ2-3, with TRBD2 identical over 7 bases. CDR1 is SGHRS, CDR2 YFSETQ, per germline. CDR3 length: 15 amino acids. Trimming at V came to 4 bases and at J to 3 bases, leaving 8 bases not matched to a gene.

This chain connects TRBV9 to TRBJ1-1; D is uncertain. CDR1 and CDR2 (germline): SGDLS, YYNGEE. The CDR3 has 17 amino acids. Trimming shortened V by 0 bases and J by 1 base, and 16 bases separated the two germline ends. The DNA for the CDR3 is TGTGCCAGCAGCGTAGTAGGCGCTGAGGGCCGGAACACTGAAGCTTTCTTT. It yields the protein CASSVVGAEGRNTEAFF.

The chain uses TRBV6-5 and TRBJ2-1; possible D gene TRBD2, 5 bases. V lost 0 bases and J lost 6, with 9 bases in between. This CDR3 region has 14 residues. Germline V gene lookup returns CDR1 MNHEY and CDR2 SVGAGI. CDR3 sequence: CASSYSRTPNEQFF. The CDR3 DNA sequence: TGTGCCAGCAGTTACTCGAGGACTCCCAATGAGCAGTTCTTC.

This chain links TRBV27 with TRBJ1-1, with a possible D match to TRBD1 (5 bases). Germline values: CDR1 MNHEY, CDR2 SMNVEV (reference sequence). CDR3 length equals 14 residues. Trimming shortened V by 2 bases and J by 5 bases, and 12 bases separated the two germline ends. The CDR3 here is CASSLSGGLTEAFF. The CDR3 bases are TGTGCCAGCAGTTTAAGCGGGGGATTAACTGAAGCTTTCTTT.

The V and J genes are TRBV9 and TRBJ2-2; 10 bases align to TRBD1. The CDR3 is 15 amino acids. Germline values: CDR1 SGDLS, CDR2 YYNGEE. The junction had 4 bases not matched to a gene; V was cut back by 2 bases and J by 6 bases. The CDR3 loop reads CASSVGTGVSGELFF. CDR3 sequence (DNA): TGTGCCAGCAGCGTCGGGACAGGGGTATCCGGGGAGCTGTTTTTT.

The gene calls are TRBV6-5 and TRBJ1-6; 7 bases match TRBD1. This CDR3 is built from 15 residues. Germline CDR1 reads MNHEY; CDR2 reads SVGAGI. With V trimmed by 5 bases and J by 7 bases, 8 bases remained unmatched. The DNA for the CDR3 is TGTGCCAGCAGTACCCGGGACAGAGTGAATTCACCCCTCCACTTT. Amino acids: CASSTRDRVNSPLHF.

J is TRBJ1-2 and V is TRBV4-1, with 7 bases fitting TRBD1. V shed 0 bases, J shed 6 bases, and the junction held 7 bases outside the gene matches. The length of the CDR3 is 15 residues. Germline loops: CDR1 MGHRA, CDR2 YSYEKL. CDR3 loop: CASSQEGGRDHGYTF. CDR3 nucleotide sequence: TGCGCCAGCAGCCAAGAAGGGGGCAGGGATCATGGCTACACCTTC.